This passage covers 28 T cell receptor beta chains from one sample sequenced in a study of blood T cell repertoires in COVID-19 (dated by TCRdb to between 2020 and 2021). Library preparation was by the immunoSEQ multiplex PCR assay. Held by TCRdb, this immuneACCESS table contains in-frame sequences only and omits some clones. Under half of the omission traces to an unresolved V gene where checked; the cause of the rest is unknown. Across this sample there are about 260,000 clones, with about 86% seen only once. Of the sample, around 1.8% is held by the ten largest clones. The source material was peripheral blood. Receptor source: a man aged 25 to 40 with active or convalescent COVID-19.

CDR3 loop: CASSQGAGEQYF. In DNA, the CDR3 is TGCGCCAGCAGCCAAGGGGCAGGGGAGCAGTACTTC. V and J are TRBV4-1 and TRBJ2-7; D may be TRBD1 (5 bases). Germline V gene sequence: CDR1 MGHRA, CDR2 YSYEKL. Trimming pared 1 base from V and 7 bases from J, leaving 8 bases between. The CDR3 is 12 residues long.

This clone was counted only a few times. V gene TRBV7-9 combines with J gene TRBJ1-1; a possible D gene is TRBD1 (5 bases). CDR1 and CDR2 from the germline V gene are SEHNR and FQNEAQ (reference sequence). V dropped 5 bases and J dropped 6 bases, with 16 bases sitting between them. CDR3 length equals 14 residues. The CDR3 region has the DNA TGTGCCAGCAGCCCCACCCAACCGGGGGCTGAAGCTTTCTTT. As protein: CASSPTQPGAEAFF.

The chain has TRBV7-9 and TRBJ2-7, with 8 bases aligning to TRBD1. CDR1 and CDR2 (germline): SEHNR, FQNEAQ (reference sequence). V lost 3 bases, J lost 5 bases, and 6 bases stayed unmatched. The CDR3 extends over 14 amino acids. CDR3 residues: CASSFPGQGNEQYF. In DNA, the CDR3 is TGTGCCAGCAGCTTCCCCGGACAGGGTAACGAGCAGTACTTC.

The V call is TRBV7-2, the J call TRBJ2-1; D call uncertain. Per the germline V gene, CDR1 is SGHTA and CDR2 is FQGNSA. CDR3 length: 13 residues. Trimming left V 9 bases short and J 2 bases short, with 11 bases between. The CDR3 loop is CASLSPTYNEQFF. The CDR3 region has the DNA TGTGCCAGTCTATCCCCCACCTACAATGAGCAGTTCTTC.

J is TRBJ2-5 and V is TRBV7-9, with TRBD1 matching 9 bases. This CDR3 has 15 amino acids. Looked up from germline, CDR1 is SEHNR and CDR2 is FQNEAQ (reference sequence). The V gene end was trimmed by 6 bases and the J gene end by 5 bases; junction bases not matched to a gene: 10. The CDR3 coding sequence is TGTGCCAGCAGTCGTTCGGACAGGGGAGGGGAGACCCAGTACTTC. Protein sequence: CASSRSDRGGETQYF.

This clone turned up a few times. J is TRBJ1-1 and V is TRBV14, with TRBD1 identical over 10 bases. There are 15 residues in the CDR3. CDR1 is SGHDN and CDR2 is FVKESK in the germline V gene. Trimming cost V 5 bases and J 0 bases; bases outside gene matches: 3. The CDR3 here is CASSKGTGVNTEAFF. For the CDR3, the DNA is TGTGCCAGCAGCAAAGGGACAGGGGTGAACACTGAAGCTTTCTTT.

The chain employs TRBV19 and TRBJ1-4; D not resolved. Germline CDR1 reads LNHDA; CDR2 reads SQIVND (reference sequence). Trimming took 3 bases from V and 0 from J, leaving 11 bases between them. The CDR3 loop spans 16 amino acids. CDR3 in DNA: TGTGCCAGTAGTATCGGGAGACTGTCAACTAATGAAAAACTGTTTTTT. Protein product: CASSIGRLSTNEKLFF.

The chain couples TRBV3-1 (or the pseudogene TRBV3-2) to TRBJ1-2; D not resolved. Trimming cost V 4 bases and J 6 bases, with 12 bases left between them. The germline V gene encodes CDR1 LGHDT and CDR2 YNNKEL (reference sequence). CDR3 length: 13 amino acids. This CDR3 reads CASSRASGDGYTF. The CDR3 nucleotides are TGTGCCAGCAGCCGGGCCTCCGGTGATGGCTACACCTTC.

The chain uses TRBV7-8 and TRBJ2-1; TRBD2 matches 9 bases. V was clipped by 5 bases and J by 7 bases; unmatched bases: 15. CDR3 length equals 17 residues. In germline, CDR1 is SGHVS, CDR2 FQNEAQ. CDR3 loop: CASSPAPGSGGWNEQFF. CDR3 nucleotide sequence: TGTGCCAGCAGCCCGGCCCCTGGGAGCGGGGGGTGGAATGAGCAGTTCTTC.

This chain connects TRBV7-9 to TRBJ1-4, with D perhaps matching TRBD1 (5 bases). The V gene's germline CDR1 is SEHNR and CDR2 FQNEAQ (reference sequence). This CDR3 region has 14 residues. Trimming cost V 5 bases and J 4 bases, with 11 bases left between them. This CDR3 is CASSPRQINEKLFF. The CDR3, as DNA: TGTGCCAGCAGCCCCCGACAGATTAATGAAAAACTGTTTTTT.

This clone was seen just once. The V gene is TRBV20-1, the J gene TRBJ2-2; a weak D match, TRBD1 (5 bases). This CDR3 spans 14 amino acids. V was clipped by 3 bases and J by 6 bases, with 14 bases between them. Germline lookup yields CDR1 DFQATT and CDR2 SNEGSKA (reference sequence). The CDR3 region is CSASRSRAPGELFF. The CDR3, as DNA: TGCAGTGCTAGTAGGTCCAGGGCTCCCGGGGAGCTGTTTTTT.

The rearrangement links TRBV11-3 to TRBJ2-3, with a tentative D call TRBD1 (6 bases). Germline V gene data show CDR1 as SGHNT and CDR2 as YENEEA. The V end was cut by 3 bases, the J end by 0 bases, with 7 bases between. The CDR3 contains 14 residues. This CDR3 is CASSLDSSTDTQYF. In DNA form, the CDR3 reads TGTGCCAGCAGCTTGGACAGTAGCACAGATACGCAGTATTTT.

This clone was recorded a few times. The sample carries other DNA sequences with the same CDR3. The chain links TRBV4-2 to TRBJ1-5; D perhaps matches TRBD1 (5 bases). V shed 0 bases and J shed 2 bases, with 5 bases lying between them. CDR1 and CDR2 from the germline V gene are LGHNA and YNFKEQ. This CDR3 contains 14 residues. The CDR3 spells CASSQDRGNQPQHF. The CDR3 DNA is TGTGCCAGCAGCCAAGACAGGGGCAATCAGCCCCAGCATTTT.

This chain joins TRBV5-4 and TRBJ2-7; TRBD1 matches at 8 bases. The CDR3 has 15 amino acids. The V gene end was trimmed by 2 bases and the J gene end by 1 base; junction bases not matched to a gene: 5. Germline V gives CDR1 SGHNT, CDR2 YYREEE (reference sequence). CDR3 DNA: TGTGCCAGCAGCTTAGGGACAGGCCTTTCCTACGAGCAGTACTTC. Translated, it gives CASSLGTGLSYEQYF. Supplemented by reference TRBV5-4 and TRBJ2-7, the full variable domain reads ETGVTQSPTHLIKTRGQQVTLRCSSQSGHNTVSWYQQALGQGPQFIFQYYREEENGRGNFPPRFSGLQFPNYSSELNVNALELDDSALYLCASSLGTGLSYEQYFGPGTRLTVT.

The CDR3 nucleotides read TGCGCCAGCAGCCTAACCGGGACAAGCACTGAAGCTTTCTTT. It specifies CASSLTGTSTEAFF. This chain joins TRBV5-1 and TRBJ1-1; perhaps TRBD1 as D (6 bases). CDR1 is SGHRS, CDR2 YFSETQ, per germline. Trimming cost V 4 bases and J 4 bases, with 14 bases left between them. The length of the CDR3 is 14 residues.

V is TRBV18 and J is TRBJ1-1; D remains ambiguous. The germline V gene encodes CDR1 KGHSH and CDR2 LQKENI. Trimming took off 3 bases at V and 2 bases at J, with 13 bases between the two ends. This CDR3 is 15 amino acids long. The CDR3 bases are TGTGCCAGCTCACCTTCCCCGGTGATAAACACTGAAGCTTTCTTT. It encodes CASSPSPVINTEAFF.

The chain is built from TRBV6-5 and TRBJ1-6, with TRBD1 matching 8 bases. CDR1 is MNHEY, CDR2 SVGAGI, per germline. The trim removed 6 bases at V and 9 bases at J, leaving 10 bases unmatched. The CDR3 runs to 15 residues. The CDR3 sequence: CASRFTGTGGSPLHF. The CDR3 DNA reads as TGTGCCAGCAGATTCACAGGTACAGGGGGTTCACCCCTCCACTTT.

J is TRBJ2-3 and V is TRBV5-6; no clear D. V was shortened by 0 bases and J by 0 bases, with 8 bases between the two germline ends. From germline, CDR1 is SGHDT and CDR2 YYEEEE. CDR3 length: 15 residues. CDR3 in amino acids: CASSLEARSTDTQYF. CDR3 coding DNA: TGTGCCAGCAGCTTGGAAGCCCGGAGCACAGATACGCAGTATTTT.

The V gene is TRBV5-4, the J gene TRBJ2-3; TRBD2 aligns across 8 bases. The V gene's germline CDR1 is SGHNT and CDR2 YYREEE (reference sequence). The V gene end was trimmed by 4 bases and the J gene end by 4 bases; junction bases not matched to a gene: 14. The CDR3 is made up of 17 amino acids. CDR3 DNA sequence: TGTGCCAGCAGCCCTTGGGGTCCGGGGGGGGGCGCAGATACGCAGTATTTT. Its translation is CASSPWGPGGGADTQYF.

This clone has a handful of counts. The CDR3 DNA is TGTGCCAGCAGTGAAGCTGCGGGGGCCGATACGCAGTATTTT. Protein product: CASSEAAGADTQYF. The chain carries TRBV6-1 and TRBJ2-3, with D tentatively TRBD2 (7 bases). V gave up 0 bases and J gave up 6 bases, with 10 bases separating them. The CDR3 covers 14 residues. Per germline, CDR1 MNHNS and CDR2 SASEGT.

DNA of the CDR3: TGCGCCAGCAACGTGGGCAGCCACAATGAGCAGTTCTTC. It encodes CASNVGSHNEQFF. J is TRBJ2-1 and V is TRBV5-1; D gene unclear. Between the trimmed V and J ends, which lost 6 bases and 5 bases, there was a span of 12 bases. There are 13 residues in the CDR3. The germline CDR1 and CDR2 sequences are SGHRS and YFSETQ. Full variable domain (outside the CDR3, taken from reference TRBV5-1 and TRBJ2-1): KAGVTQTPRYLIKTRGQQVTLSCSPISGHRSVSWYQQTPGQGLQFLFEYFSETQRNKGNFPGRFSGRQFSNSRSEMNVSTLELGDSALYLCASNVGSHNEQFFGPGTRLTVL.

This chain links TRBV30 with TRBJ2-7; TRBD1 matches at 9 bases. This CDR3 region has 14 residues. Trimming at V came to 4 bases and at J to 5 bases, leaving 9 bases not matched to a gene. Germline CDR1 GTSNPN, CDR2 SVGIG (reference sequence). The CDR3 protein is CAWTTGTGLDEQYF. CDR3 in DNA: TGTGCCTGGACTACCGGGACAGGGCTGGACGAGCAGTACTTC.

The CDR3 spells CASSLDRGPRYEQYF. The DNA for the CDR3 is TGTGCCAGCAGCTTAGACAGGGGCCCGCGCTACGAGCAGTACTTC. V and J are TRBV7-6 and TRBJ2-7; 7 bases fit TRBD1. The CDR3 contains 15 residues. The germline CDR1 and CDR2 sequences are SGHVS and FNYEAQ. The junction had 6 bases not matched to a gene; V was cut back by 1 base and J by 3 bases.

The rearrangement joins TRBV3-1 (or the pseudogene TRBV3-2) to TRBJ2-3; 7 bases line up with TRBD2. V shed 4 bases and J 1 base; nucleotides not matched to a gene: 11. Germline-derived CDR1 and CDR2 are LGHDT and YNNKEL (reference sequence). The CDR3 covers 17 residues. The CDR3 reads CASSPPLGGRGTDTQYF. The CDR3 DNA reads TGTGCCAGCAGCCCACCCCTAGGAGGGAGGGGCACAGATACGCAGTATTTT.

CDR3 in amino acids: CASSLTEGGLPEAFF. CDR3 nucleotide sequence: TGTGCCAGCAGCCTCACTGAGGGGGGGCTACCCGAAGCTTTCTTT. The V call is TRBV11-2, the J call TRBJ1-1, with D possibly being TRBD1 (6 bases). Trimming stripped 5 bases from V and 8 bases from J, with 21 bases between. The CDR3 contains 15 residues. CDR1 is SGHAT, CDR2 FQNNGV, per germline. Full variable domain (remainder filled in from reference TRBV11-2 and TRBJ1-1): EAGVAQSPRYKIIEKRQSVAFWCNPISGHATLYWYQQILGQGPKLLIQFQNNGVVDDSQLPKDRFSAERLKGVDSTLKIQPAKLEDSAVYLCASSLTEGGLPEAFFGQGTRLTVV.

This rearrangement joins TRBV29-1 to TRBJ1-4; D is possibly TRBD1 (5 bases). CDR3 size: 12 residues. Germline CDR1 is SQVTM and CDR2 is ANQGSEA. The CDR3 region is CGAGHGNEKLFF. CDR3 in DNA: TGCGGCGCAGGACACGGGAATGAAAAACTGTTTTTT.

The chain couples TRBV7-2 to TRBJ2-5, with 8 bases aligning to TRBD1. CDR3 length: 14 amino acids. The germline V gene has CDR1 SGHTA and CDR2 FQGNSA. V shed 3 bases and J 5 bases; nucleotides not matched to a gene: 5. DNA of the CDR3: TGTGCCAGCAGCTTGACAGGGGCGACGGAGACCCAGTACTTC. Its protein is CASSLTGATETQYF.

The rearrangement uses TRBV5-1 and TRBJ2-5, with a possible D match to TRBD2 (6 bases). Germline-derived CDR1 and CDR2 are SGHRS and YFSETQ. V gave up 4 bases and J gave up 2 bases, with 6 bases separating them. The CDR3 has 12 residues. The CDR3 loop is CASSAGQETQYF. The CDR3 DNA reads TGCGCCAGCAGCGCGGGGCAAGAGACCCAGTACTTC. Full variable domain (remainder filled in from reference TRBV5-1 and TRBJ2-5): KAGVTQTPRYLIKTRGQQVTLSCSPISGHRSVSWYQQTPGQGLQFLFEYFSETQRNKGNFPGRFSGRQFSNSRSEMNVSTLELGDSALYLCASSAGQETQYFGPGTRLLVL.